This TCR beta chain emerged from a study of T cells in Graves' hyperthyroidism and ophthalmopathy. Uncontrolled infection, other autoimmune disease, pregnancy or lactation led to exclusion. RNA transcripts provided the source from which TCR beta CDR3 regions were amplified. An initial round of RT-PCR targeting the TCR CDR3 relied on the HTBI primer set. TCRdb re-analysed the multiplex PCR reads in MiXCR, keeping a single row per CDR3 protein. The data contain approximately 520,000 distinct CDR3 sequences, about a fifth of them singletons. This clonotype was found many times. Its antigen is undetermined. Germline loops: CDR1 MNHEY, CDR2 SVGAGI. Trimming left V 0 bases short and J 2 bases short, with 13 bases between. The CDR3 length is 16 residues. Notes on the study in general: Model predictions of ophthalmopathy came a median approximately seven months before onset. Separating ophthalmopathy from stable hyperthyroidism was achieved by a 13 V-J model. Appearing also in blood were most of the thyroid clonotypes expanded above 0.001.

The chain has TRBV6-5 and TRBJ2-5; no clear D gene. Source material: blood. The TCR originated in a young man with Graves' hyperthyroidism. The CDR3 region is CASSYSNPTVQETQYF. DNA of the CDR3: TGTGCCAGCAGTTACTCGAACCCGACGGTTCAAGAGACCCAGTACTTC.